Presented here are 14 T cell receptor beta chains from one specimen sequenced in a study. TCRdb independently ran MiXCR on the 5' RACE reads; one entry per CDR3 protein. The specimen's table records dozens of distinct CDR3 sequences. Sequenced sample: central memory T cells from blood PBMCs. Subset defined: central memory CD4+ T cells. The source of these receptors is a male donor with HIV.

The V call is TRBV5-5, the J call TRBJ1-5; unclear D gene. The CDR3 spans 15 residues. Between the trimmed V and J ends, which lost 6 bases and 3 bases, there was a span of 16 bases. Germline CDR1 SGHKS, CDR2 YYEKEE (reference sequence). The CDR3 sequence is CASTPTVDYNQPQHF. For the CDR3, the DNA is TGTGCCAGCACACCCACCGTGGACTACAATCAGCCCCAGCATTTT.

The gene calls are TRBV4-1 and TRBJ2-3; TRBD1 matches 8 bases. The CDR3 is made up of 16 amino acids. In germline, CDR1 is MGHRA, CDR2 YSYEKL. The J segment lost 7 bases and the V segment lost 7 bases, leaving 16 bases of the junction unmatched. DNA for the CDR3: TGCGCCAGCAACCTCAGAGTTGGACAGGGTGCTAATACGCAGTATTTT. Translated, it gives CASNLRVGQGANTQYF.

This clonotype has a handful of counts. V is TRBV7-9 and J is TRBJ2-3; D ambiguous. This CDR3 has 12 residues. V lost 5 bases and J lost 6, with 9 bases in between. The germline gives CDR1 SEHNR, CDR2 FQNEAQ (reference sequence). In DNA form, the CDR3 reads TGTGCCAGCAGCCCCCTTTCCGATACGCAGTATTTT. The encoded protein is CASSPLSDTQYF.

A few counts support this clonotype. This rearrangement joins TRBV10-3 to TRBJ1-5, with D maybe TRBD1 (5 bases). Trimming cost V 6 bases and J 0 bases, with 9 bases left between them. The CDR3 consists of 14 residues. Germline V gene lookup returns CDR1 ENHRY and CDR2 SYGVKD. The CDR3 DNA reads TGTGCCATCAGGGGACCAGATAGCAATCAGCCCCAGCATTTT. This gives the protein CAIRGPDSNQPQHF.

The chain has TRBV10-3 and TRBJ2-5; 12 bases align to TRBD2. Losses at the gene ends were 9 bases for V and 2 bases for J; bases not matched to a gene: 10. Germline lookup yields CDR1 ENHRY and CDR2 SYGVKD. The CDR3 is 16 residues long. The CDR3 is CAISSGGANYQETQYF. For the CDR3, the DNA is TGTGCCATTTCTAGCGGGGGGGCGAATTATCAAGAGACCCAGTACTTC.

This clonotype was picked up a small number of times. V usage is TRBV12-3 or TRBV12-4 and J usage is TRBJ2-2; D perhaps matches TRBD1 (5 bases). Between the trimmed V and J ends, which lost 6 bases and 6 bases, there was a span of 17 bases. The CDR3 totals 15 residues. CDR3 coding DNA: TGTGCCAGCAGCCAGGGTTGGGGTACACCCGGGGAGCTGTTTTTT. It codes for CASSQGWGTPGELFF.

The rearrangement joins TRBV6-5 to TRBJ2-7, with D perhaps matching TRBD1 (6 bases). Germline lookup yields CDR1 MNHEY and CDR2 SVGAGI. The CDR3 spans 15 residues. The V and J ends lost 2 bases and 6 bases respectively, with 17 bases between them. CDR3 sequence: CASSYVTGRRGEQYF. The CDR3 coding sequence is TGTGCCAGCAGTTACGTGACAGGACGCAGGGGCGAGCAGTACTTC.

The J gene is TRBJ2-7, the V gene TRBV10-3; D may be TRBD1 or TRBD2 (6 bases each). CDR3 length equals 13 residues. CDR1 ENHRY and CDR2 SYGVKD come from the germline V gene. V lost 7 bases and J lost 0, with 10 bases in between. The CDR3 protein is CAINREVSYEQYF. The DNA of the CDR3 is TGTGCCATCAACAGGGAGGTCTCCTACGAGCAGTACTTC.

The chain is built from TRBV6-1 and TRBJ1-4, with D possibly matching TRBD1 (6 bases). V was clipped by 0 bases and J by 8 bases, with 13 bases between them. The CDR3 spans 15 residues. Looked up from germline, CDR1 is MNHNS and CDR2 is SASEGT. CDR3 sequence: CASSEAGAGREKLFF. CDR3 bases: TGTGCCAGCAGTGAAGCGGGGGCGGGCCGGGAAAAACTGTTTTTT.

This clonotype was seen once. This chain joins TRBV5-1 and TRBJ1-2; the D is unclear. Trimming took 4 bases from V and 3 from J, leaving 16 bases between them. The CDR3 is made up of 15 amino acids. Germline loops: CDR1 SGHRS, CDR2 YFSETQ. The CDR3 region has the DNA TGCGCCAGCAGCCCGACTTCGGGCCTGGACTATGGCTACACCTTC. Protein sequence: CASSPTSGLDYGYTF.

CDR3 DNA: TGCGCCAGCAGTGAGTCTGACCTCTCGACCGTCACAGATACGCAGTATTTT. This gives the protein CASSESDLSTVTDTQYF. The chain carries TRBV10-1 and TRBJ2-3, with D unresolved. The CDR3 totals 17 residues. CDR1 and CDR2 (germline): WNHNN, SYGVQD (reference sequence). Trimming shortened V by 0 bases and J by 2 bases, and 15 bases separated the two germline ends.

By share of the sample, this clonotype is hyperexpanded. V and J are TRBV10-3 and TRBJ1-2; 10 nucleotides match TRBD1. V lost 7 bases, J lost 5 bases, and 7 bases stayed unmatched. Germline CDR1 and CDR2: ENHRY and SYGVKD. The CDR3 contains 14 residues. CDR3 loop: CAIKGDRGLYGYTF. CDR3 sequence (DNA): TGTGCCATCAAGGGCGACAGGGGGCTGTATGGCTACACCTTC.

The chain recombines TRBV14 with TRBJ2-7; D is undetermined. CDR3 length equals 13 residues. Germline V gives CDR1 SGHDN, CDR2 FVKESK. Trimming shortened V by 1 base and J by 4 bases, and 8 bases separated the two germline ends. In DNA, the CDR3 is TGTGCCAGCAGCCAAGTAAACAGATACGAGCAGTACTTC. Protein: CASSQVNRYEQYF.

This clonotype was seen more than once but under ten times. The rearrangement joins TRBV30 to TRBJ1-5; tentatively, D is TRBD1 (5 bases). CDR1 and CDR2 (germline): GTSNPN, SVGIG (reference sequence). This CDR3 has 13 residues. Between the trimmed V and J ends, which lost 3 bases and 7 bases, there was a span of 13 bases. The DNA for the CDR3 is TGTGCCTGGAGCTCGGGGCTGGACCAGCCCCAGCATTTT. Translated: CAWSSGLDQPQHF.